These T cell receptor beta chains were read from a single sample in a study of PD-1 blockade in mismatch repair-deficient tumors. Sequencing was performed with immunoSEQ multiplex PCR; in TCRdb, only in-frame clones are kept and a portion is missing. This table holds about 84,000 clones, roughly 80% found once. The material sequenced was peripheral blood, taken 12 weeks after starting pembrolizumab. The receptors come from an adult with mismatch repair-deficient cancer. Each CDR3 is given with its conserved first and last residue. Fields, in order: CDR3 protein, CDR3 DNA, V gene, clone size, D gene, J gene. D genes are given only for firm matches. Size is stated for part of the rows, as once, few or many counts, or as a class when the clone is expanded.

CASSIVSGTVAYEQYF	TGTGCCAGCAGTATCGTATCCGGGACAGTAGCCTACGAGCAGTACTTC	TRBV27	NA	TRBD1	TRBJ2-7
CASGTGQGMNTEAFF	TGCGCCAGCGGAACCGGACAGGGCATGAACACTGAAGCTTTCTTT	TRBV5-1	NA	TRBD1	TRBJ1-1
CASSTDGDYGYTF	TGCGCCAGCAGCACGGACGGTGACTATGGCTACACCTTC	TRBV5-1	NA	NA	TRBJ1-2
CASSLSREHHNEQFF	TGTGCCAGCAGCTTATCGCGGGAGCACCACAATGAGCAGTTCTTC	TRBV7-2	NA	TRBD2	TRBJ2-1
CASSEEAGSYNEQFF	TGTGCCAGCAGTGAAGAGGCGGGGTCCTACAATGAGCAGTTCTTC	TRBV6-1	NA	NA	TRBJ2-1
CASSLGQVPSAFF	TGTGCCAGCAGTTTAGGCCAGGTGCCCTCAGCTTTCTTT	TRBV7-9	few	NA	TRBJ1-1
CASSPGQNQPQHF	TGTGCCAGCTCACCGGGACAGAATCAGCCCCAGCATTTT	TRBV18	NA	TRBD1	TRBJ1-5
CASSQDPAAGGNVNIQYF	TGCGCCAGCAGCCAAGATCCGGCTGCAGGGGGTAACGTAAACATTCAGTACTTC	TRBV4-1	NA	TRBD1	TRBJ2-4
CASSMSSGRWGEQFF	TGTGCCAGTAGTATGTCTAGCGGGAGATGGGGGGAGCAGTTCTTC	TRBV19	NA	TRBD2	TRBJ2-1
CASSLGLAGEGYEQYF	TGTGCCAGCAGCCTTGGACTAGCGGGAGAGGGTTACGAGCAGTACTTC	TRBV7-2	NA	TRBD2	TRBJ2-7
CASSALSTGNPEAFF	TGTGCCAGCAGCGCCCTATCGACAGGGAACCCTGAAGCTTTCTTT	TRBV5-5	NA	TRBD1	TRBJ1-1
CASSRRDQPQHF	TGTGCCAGCAGTCGTAGAGATCAGCCCCAGCATTTT	TRBV6-1	NA	NA	TRBJ1-5
CASSASKNTEAFF	TGTGCCAGCAGTGCTTCAAAGAACACTGAAGCTTTCTTT	TRBV6-5	NA	NA	TRBJ1-1
CASSLAQGLETQYF	TGTGCCAGCAGCTTGGCCCAGGGGTTGGAGACCCAGTACTTC	TRBV5-4	NA	NA	TRBJ2-5
CASSGVSGLNEQFF	TGTGCCAGCAGCGGGGTAAGCGGGCTAAATGAGCAGTTCTTC	TRBV9	NA	NA	TRBJ2-1
CASSQSTSGVYTGELFF	TGTGCCAGCAGCCAGAGCACTAGCGGGGTTTACACCGGGGAGCTGTTTTTT	TRBV14	NA	TRBD2	TRBJ2-2
CSVGKQDRGHEQYF	TGCAGCGTAGGTAAACAGGACAGGGGCCACGAGCAGTACTTC	TRBV29-1	NA	TRBD1	TRBJ2-7
CASSQDTGSANTGELFF	TGCGCCAGCAGCCAAGATACTGGGAGCGCGAACACCGGGGAGCTGTTTTTT	TRBV4-1	once	NA	TRBJ2-2
CASSLAGGQGGGGETEAFF	TGCGCCAGCAGCTTGGCCGGTGGACAGGGGGGAGGTGGGGAAACTGAAGCTTTCTTT	TRBV5-1	NA	TRBD1	TRBJ1-1
CASTRGSTDTQYF	TGTGCCAGTACTCGCGGGAGCACAGATACGCAGTATTTT	TRBV19	NA	NA	TRBJ2-3
CASSLRRLAVPDTQYF	TGTGCCAGCAGCTTGCGGAGACTGGCGGTGCCAGATACGCAGTATTTT	TRBV5-6	NA	NA	TRBJ2-3
CASSEFGQGGGYTF	TGTGCCAGCAGTGAATTCGGGCAGGGTGGAGGCTACACCTTC	TRBV6-1	NA	NA	TRBJ1-2
CASSENPRWRTSGSYEQYF	TGTGCCAGCAGTGAAAACCCCCGTTGGCGGACATCCGGATCCTACGAGCAGTACTTC	TRBV6-1	NA	NA	TRBJ2-7
CASKGTGGMNEQFF	TGTGCCAGCAAAGGTACGGGAGGGATGAATGAGCAGTTCTTC	TRBV6-1	NA	TRBD2	TRBJ2-1
CASSSPTERVHTGELFF	TGTGCCAGCAGCTCGCCGACGGAGCGTGTCCACACCGGGGAGCTGTTTTTT	TRBV9	NA	NA	TRBJ2-2
CASSRDRGGGTDTQYF	TGCGCCAGCAGCCGAGACAGAGGCGGGGGCACAGATACGCAGTATTTT	TRBV5-1	NA	NA	TRBJ2-3
CASSPGQDGFGYTF	TGTGCCAGCAGCCCGGGACAGGATGGATTTGGCTACACCTTC	TRBV6-4	NA	TRBD1	TRBJ1-2
CASSPSPGASGNTIYF	TGTGCCAGCTCACCATCCCCAGGGGCCTCTGGAAACACCATATATTTT	TRBV18	NA	NA	TRBJ1-3